These 29 T cell receptor beta chains were all obtained from the same sample, sequenced in a study of blood T cell repertoires in COVID-19. TCRdb keeps only in-frame clones here, not all; method: immunoSEQ multiplex PCR. The sample records about 140,000 clones, 88% being singletons. Sample: peripheral blood. The source is a man aged 45 to 65 with active or convalescent COVID-19.

This clone was seen only once. The chain has TRBV24-1 and TRBJ2-1, with 7 bases aligning to TRBD2. This CDR3 contains 15 residues. Germline loops: CDR1 KGHDR, CDR2 SFDVKD. After removal of 2 bases from V and 7 bases from J, the junction contained 7 bases not matched to a gene. The CDR3 DNA reads as TGTGCCACCAGTGATTGGGGCGGGAGTGTTAATGAGCAGTTCTTC. Its translation is CATSDWGGSVNEQFF.

The chain combines TRBV9 with TRBJ2-3, with TRBD1 matching over 9 bases. Losses at the gene ends were 3 bases for V and 6 bases for J; bases not matched to a gene: 11. The CDR3 sequence is 16 residues long. Germline V gene data show CDR1 as SGDLS and CDR2 as YYNGEE. The CDR3 DNA reads as TGTGCCAGCAGCGCCTCTTGGGACAGGGATCAGGATACGCAGTATTTT. This sequence encodes CASSASWDRDQDTQYF.

The chain uses TRBV28 and TRBJ2-2; 7 nucleotides match TRBD1. This CDR3 is built from 15 residues. Germline CDR1 reads MDHEN; CDR2 reads SYDVKM. V trimming: 8 bases; J trimming: 0 bases; junction bases outside the gene matches: 6. The CDR3 bases are TGTGCCAGCGCGCCGACAGGGTCGAACACCGGGGAGCTGTTTTTT. Its protein product is CASAPTGSNTGELFF.

The V call is TRBV5-1, the J call TRBJ2-5, with D possibly being TRBD1 (6 bases). Germline V gene data show CDR1 as SGHRS and CDR2 as YFSETQ. Trimming took 3 bases from V and 2 from J, leaving 11 bases between them. The CDR3 consists of 14 residues. This chain's CDR3 is CASSSEDRQETQYF. DNA of the CDR3: TGCGCCAGCAGCTCCGAAGACAGGCAAGAGACCCAGTACTTC. Full variable domain (outside the CDR3, taken from reference TRBV5-1 and TRBJ2-5): KAGVTQTPRYLIKTRGQQVTLSCSPISGHRSVSWYQQTPGQGLQFLFEYFSETQRNKGNFPGRFSGRQFSNSRSEMNVSTLELGDSALYLCASSSEDRQETQYFGPGTRLLVL.

This sequence joins TRBV7-3 and TRBJ1-1; D uncertain. The CDR3 is 13 amino acids. The ends were cut back, 2 bases at V and 1 base at J, with 5 bases in the middle. In germline, CDR1 is SGHTA, CDR2 FQGTGA. CDR3 region: CASSLAGNTEAFF. The CDR3, as DNA: TGTGCCAGCAGCTTAGCGGGGAACACTGAAGCTTTCTTT.

The chain has TRBV6-1 and TRBJ1-5; 11 bases agree with TRBD1. V lost 4 bases and J lost 2; bases outside the gene matches: 7. The CDR3 runs 17 residues. CDR1 MNHNS and CDR2 SASEGT come from the germline V gene. The CDR3 DNA is TGTGCCAGCAGTGCCCGGACAGGGGGCTCGGGCAATCAGCCCCAGCATTTT. Its protein is CASSARTGGSGNQPQHF.

The J gene is TRBJ2-1, the V gene TRBV6-2 or TRBV6-3; D might be TRBD2 (6 bases). Trimming took off 5 bases at V and 7 bases at J, with 6 bases between the two ends. Germline-derived CDR1 and CDR2 are MNHEY and SVGEGT. CDR3 size: 11 residues. The CDR3 loop reads CASSGGNEQFF. The CDR3 DNA sequence: TGTGCCAGCAGTGGAGGGAATGAGCAGTTCTTC.

The V call is TRBV5-1, the J call TRBJ1-2, with 9 bases matching TRBD1. V lost 3 bases, J lost 3 bases, and 3 bases stayed unmatched. Germline loops: CDR1 SGHRS, CDR2 YFSETQ. The CDR3 loop spans 14 amino acids. DNA of the CDR3: TGCGCCAGCAGCTCGGGACAGGGAGACTATGGCTACACCTTC. Translation: CASSSGQGDYGYTF.

V usage is TRBV7-9 and J usage is TRBJ1-1; 7 bases are shared with TRBD1. After removal of 5 bases from V and 5 bases from J, the junction contained 11 bases not matched to a gene. The CDR3 contains 15 residues. Germline V lookup: CDR1 SEHNR, CDR2 FQNEAQ (reference sequence). Written as DNA, the CDR3 is TGTGCCAGCAGCCCAGTCCAGACAGGGTCTACTGAAGCTTTCTTT. This gives the protein CASSPVQTGSTEAFF.

In its sample, this clone was seen once. This chain links TRBV15 with TRBJ1-5, with 9 bases identical to TRBD1. Germline assignment: CDR1 LNHNV and CDR2 YYDKDF (reference sequence). The CDR3 consists of 16 residues. J was trimmed by 7 bases and V by 1 base; bases with no gene match: 8. Here the CDR3 DNA reads TGTGCCACCAGCAGAGGGGACAGGGTCCTTAGACAGCCCCAGCATTTT. It is translated as CATSRGDRVLRQPQHF.

The table lists this clone with a count of one. The chain links TRBV24-1 to TRBJ1-5; D ambiguous. Germline V lookup: CDR1 KGHDR, CDR2 SFDVKD. The CDR3 consists of 12 residues. V lost 3 bases and J lost 6, with 5 bases in between. CDR3 amino acids: CATSDRGQPQHF. The CDR3 nucleotides are TGTGCCACCAGTGATAGAGGTCAGCCCCAGCATTTT.

The chain joins TRBV15 to TRBJ2-3; no clear D gene. The CDR3 has 16 amino acids. Germline values: CDR1 LNHNV, CDR2 YYDKDF (reference sequence). Between the trimmed V and J ends, which lost 3 bases and 0 bases, there was a span of 13 bases. This CDR3 reads CATSSSIAFSTDTQYF. The CDR3 DNA is TGTGCCACCAGCAGTTCTATCGCCTTTAGCACAGATACGCAGTATTTT.

J is TRBJ1-2 and V is TRBV29-1; the D is unclear. The CDR3 consists of 14 residues. Germline V gene lookup returns CDR1 SQVTM and CDR2 ANQGSEA. V lost 1 base, J lost 2 bases, and 11 bases lay in between. The CDR3 sequence: CSVEVPPGNYGYTF. The CDR3 DNA follows: TGCAGCGTTGAAGTGCCGCCGGGGAACTATGGCTACACCTTC.

The genes are TRBV19 and TRBJ1-5; D not certain. CDR3 size: 12 residues. Trimming shortened V by 7 bases and J by 2 bases, and 6 bases separated the two germline ends. Germline CDR1 reads LNHDA; CDR2 reads SQIVND (reference sequence). In DNA form, the CDR3 reads TGTGCCAGTAATCGGGGCAATCAGCCCCAGCATTTT. The encoded protein is CASNRGNQPQHF.

The chain couples TRBV4-1 to TRBJ2-1; 11 bases fit TRBD1. The CDR3 loop spans 14 amino acids. The germline CDR1 and CDR2 sequences are MGHRA and YSYEKL. Trimming at V came to 10 bases and at J to 7 bases, leaving 9 bases not matched to a gene. CDR3 residues: CATSGQGASNEQFF. The CDR3 DNA reads as TGCGCCACCTCAGGACAGGGGGCATCAAATGAGCAGTTCTTC.

This chain connects TRBV19 to TRBJ1-3; 7 positions agree with TRBD1. V lost 5 bases to trimming and J lost 0 bases; unmatched junction nucleotides: 10. There are 17 residues in the CDR3. Germline V gene lookup returns CDR1 LNHDA and CDR2 SQIVND (reference sequence). The CDR3 here is CASSRPGQPGSGNTIYF. The CDR3 DNA reads as TGTGCCAGTAGTCGGCCGGGACAGCCTGGCTCTGGAAACACCATATATTTT. Variable domain in full (rest from reference TRBV19 and TRBJ1-3): DGGITQSPKYLFRKEGQNVTLSCEQNLNHDAMYWYRQDPGQGLRLIYYSQIVNDFQKGDIAEGYSVSREKKESFPLTVTSAQKNPTAFYLCASSRPGQPGSGNTIYFGEGSWLTVV.

CDR3 DNA: TGTGCCAGCGGGGGAGGGCTTGGCAGCTCCTACAATGAGCAGTTCTTC. Translated: CASGGGLGSSYNEQFF. The chain carries TRBV6-6 and TRBJ2-1; 7 positions match TRBD2. This CDR3 has 16 residues. V was clipped by 8 bases and J by 0 bases; unmatched bases: 10. CDR1 MNHNY and CDR2 SVGAGI come from the germline V gene (reference sequence).

V is TRBV6-4 and J is TRBJ1-5, with a tentative D call TRBD1 (6 bases). Per the germline V gene, CDR1 is MRHNA and CDR2 is SNTAGT. V shed 1 base and J shed 6 bases, with 19 bases lying between them. This CDR3 comprises 17 residues. The CDR3 is CASSDLTGRGVGQPQHF. Written as DNA, the CDR3 is TGTGCCAGCAGTGACTTGACAGGTCGGGGGGTTGGTCAGCCCCAGCATTTT.

V and J are TRBV27 and TRBJ2-5; 8 positions match TRBD1. V lost 5 bases, J lost 8 bases, and 13 bases stayed unmatched. CDR3 length: 15 residues. The germline V gene has CDR1 MNHEY and CDR2 SMNVEV (reference sequence). DNA for the CDR3: TGTGCCAGCAGTCTGGGACAGGCTCTAATGGAAACCCAGTACTTC. Its protein is CASSLGQALMETQYF.

This chain connects TRBV18 to TRBJ2-3, with D tentatively TRBD2 (6 bases). CDR3 length equals 16 residues. Per the germline V gene, CDR1 is KGHSH and CDR2 is LQKENI. Trimming shortened V by 5 bases and J by 3 bases, and 18 bases separated the two germline ends. CDR3 coding DNA: TGTGCCAGCTCAGTTGTTCCCGGCGGGGAGACAGATACGCAGTATTTT. It specifies CASSVVPGGETDTQYF.

As regards this clone: An end of the junction does not agree with germline; a read error may underlie this. The chain couples TRBV9 to TRBJ2-7, with D uncertain. The CDR3 spans 13 residues. Germline CDR1 is SGDLS and CDR2 is YYNGEE. The DNA for the CDR3 is TGTGCCAGCAGCACGACTCCCTCCTCCGAGCAGTACTTC. It codes for CASSTTPSSEQYF. Together with reference TRBV9 and TRBJ2-7, the CDR3 gives the full variable domain: DSGVTQTPKHLITATGQRVTLRCSPRSGDLSVYWYQQSLDQGLQFLIQYYNGEERAKGNILERFSAQQFPDLHSELNLSSLELGDSALYFCASSTTPSSEQYFGPGTRLTVT.

The CDR3: CASSSSGNYEQYF. The CDR3, as DNA: TGTGCCAGCAGCTCCAGCGGGAACTACGAGCAGTACTTC. V usage is TRBV7-2 and J usage is TRBJ2-7; 7 nucleotides agree with TRBD2. The trim removed 4 bases at V and 3 bases at J, leaving 3 bases unmatched. The CDR3 runs to 13 residues. Per the germline V gene, CDR1 is SGHTA and CDR2 is FQGNSA.

The rearrangement links TRBV7-2 to TRBJ1-1, with a weak D call TRBD1 (5 bases). The V end was cut by 1 base, the J end by 1 base, with 10 bases between. Germline V CDR1 and CDR2: SGHTA, FQGNSA. There are 15 residues in the CDR3. CDR3 nucleotides: TGTGCCAGCAGCTTAGTTGGGGGGTCGAACACTGAAGCTTTCTTT. As protein: CASSLVGGSNTEAFF.

V is TRBV10-1 and J is TRBJ2-5; possibly TRBD2 for D (5 bases). V lost 5 bases and J 2 bases, leaving 9 bases between the germline ends. CDR1 is WNHNN, CDR2 SYGVQD, per germline (reference sequence). This CDR3 has 13 amino acids. The CDR3 reads CASSNKRQETQYF. Here the CDR3 DNA reads TGCGCCAGCAGTAATAAGCGGCAAGAGACCCAGTACTTC.

The chain couples TRBV7-9 to TRBJ1-2, with TRBD1 matching 9 bases. V lost 5 bases, J lost 4 bases, and 8 bases stayed unmatched. The CDR3 length is 15 residues. Germline-derived CDR1 and CDR2 are SEHNR and FQNEAQ (reference sequence). In DNA, the CDR3 is TGTGCCAGCAGCCCGTCGGACAGGGGCGGCTATGGCTACACCTTC. Its translation: CASSPSDRGGYGYTF.

The J gene is TRBJ2-3, the V gene TRBV9; D perhaps matches TRBD2 (5 bases). V was shortened by 3 bases and J by 0 bases, with 5 bases between the two germline ends. From germline, CDR1 is SGDLS and CDR2 YYNGEE. This CDR3 spans 13 amino acids. The CDR3 here is CASSGTSTDTQYF. The CDR3 bases are TGTGCCAGCAGCGGGACTAGCACAGATACGCAGTATTTT. Complete variable domain (other parts from reference TRBV9 and TRBJ2-3): DSGVTQTPKHLITATGQRVTLRCSPRSGDLSVYWYQQSLDQGLQFLIQYYNGEERAKGNILERFSAQQFPDLHSELNLSSLELGDSALYFCASSGTSTDTQYFGPGTRLTVL.

The rearrangement joins TRBV28 to TRBJ2-7; D possibly corresponds to TRBD1 (6 bases). The CDR3 loop spans 13 amino acids. Germline V gene lookup returns CDR1 MDHEN and CDR2 SYDVKM. The V end lost 5 bases, the J end lost 2 bases, and 10 bases lay between the germline ends. The CDR3 DNA is TGTGCCAGCAGTCCCGGACAGACCTACGAGCAGTACTTC. Protein product: CASSPGQTYEQYF.

The chain is built from TRBV6-5 and TRBJ1-1, with D perhaps TRBD1 (5 bases). The V gene's germline CDR1 is MNHEY and CDR2 SVGAGI. With 6 bases removed from V and 9 bases from J, the gap between germline ends came to 17 bases. The CDR3 extends over 13 amino acids. The CDR3 DNA sequence: TGTGCCAGCAGGGAGGGACTGGGGAGGAAAGCTTTCTTT. Encoded protein: CASREGLGRKAFF.

J is TRBJ2-7 and V is TRBV6-5; the match to TRBD1 covers 8 bases. Germline trimming cut 5 bases from V and 2 bases from J; bases unmatched to any gene: 2. Germline-derived CDR1 and CDR2 are MNHEY and SVGAGI. The CDR3 contains 13 residues. DNA for the CDR3: TGTGCCAGCAGTCGGACAGGGCCCTACGAGCAGTACTTC. It specifies CASSRTGPYEQYF.